This TCR beta chain was captured in a study of blood T cell repertoires in COVID-19. During active infection, Seattle patients enrolled and were then monitored through disease. TCRdb keeps only in-frame clones here, not all; method: immunoSEQ multiplex PCR. The sample holds about 220,000 clones, 80% to 85% seen once. Germline V CDR1 and CDR2: SGHRS, YFSETQ. The ends lost 3 bases at V and 10 bases at J; junction bases unmatched: 6. This CDR3 is built from 14 residues. The clonotype was recovered from a woman in her 70s with COVID-19, enrolled during active disease. The chain links TRBV5-1 to TRBJ1-6; 8 bases agree with TRBD1. Sequenced input: peripheral blood. The CDR3 reads CASSSGQGNSPLHF. The CDR3 DNA reads as TGCGCCAGCAGCTCAGGACAGGGCAACTCACCCCTCCACTTT.